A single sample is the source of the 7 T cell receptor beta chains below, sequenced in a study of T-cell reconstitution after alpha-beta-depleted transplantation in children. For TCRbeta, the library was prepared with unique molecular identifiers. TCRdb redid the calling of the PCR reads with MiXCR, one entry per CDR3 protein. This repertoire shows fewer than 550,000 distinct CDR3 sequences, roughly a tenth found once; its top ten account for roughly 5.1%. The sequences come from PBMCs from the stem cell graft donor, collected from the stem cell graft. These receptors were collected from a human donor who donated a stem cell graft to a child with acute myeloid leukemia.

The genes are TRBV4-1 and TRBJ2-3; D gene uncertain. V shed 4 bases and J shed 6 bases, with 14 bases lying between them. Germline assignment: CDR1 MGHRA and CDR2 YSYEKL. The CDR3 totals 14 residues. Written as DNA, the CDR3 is TGCGCCAGCAGCCGGACCTTAGCACTTGATACGCAGTATTTT. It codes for CASSRTLALDTQYF.

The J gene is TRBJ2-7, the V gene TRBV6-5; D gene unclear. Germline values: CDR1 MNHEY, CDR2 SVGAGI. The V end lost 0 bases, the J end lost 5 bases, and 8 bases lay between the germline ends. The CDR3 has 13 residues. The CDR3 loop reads CASSYSGSDEQYV. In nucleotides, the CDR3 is TGTGCCAGCAGTTACTCCGGATCGGACGAGCAGTACGTC.

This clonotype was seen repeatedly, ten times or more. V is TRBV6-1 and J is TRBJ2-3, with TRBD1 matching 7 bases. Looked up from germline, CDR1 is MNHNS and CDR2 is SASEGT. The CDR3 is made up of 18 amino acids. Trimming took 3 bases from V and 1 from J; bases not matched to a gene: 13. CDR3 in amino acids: CASSEAPARGRGTDTQYF. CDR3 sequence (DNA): TGTGCCAGCAGTGAGGCCCCGGCCAGGGGGAGAGGCACAGATACGCAGTATTTT.

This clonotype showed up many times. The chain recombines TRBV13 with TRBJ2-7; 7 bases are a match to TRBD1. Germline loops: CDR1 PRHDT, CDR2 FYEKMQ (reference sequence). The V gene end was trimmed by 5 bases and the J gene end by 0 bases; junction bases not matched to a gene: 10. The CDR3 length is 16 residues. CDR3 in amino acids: CASSLRTGTDSYEQYF. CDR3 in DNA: TGTGCCAGCAGCCTCCGGACAGGAACAGACTCCTACGAGCAGTACTTC.

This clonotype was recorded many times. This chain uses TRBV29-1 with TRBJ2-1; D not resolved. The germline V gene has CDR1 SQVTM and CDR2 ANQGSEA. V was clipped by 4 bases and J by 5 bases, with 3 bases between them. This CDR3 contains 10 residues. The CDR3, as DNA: TGCAGCGTTGCCAACAATGAGCAGTTCTTC. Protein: CSVANNEQFF.

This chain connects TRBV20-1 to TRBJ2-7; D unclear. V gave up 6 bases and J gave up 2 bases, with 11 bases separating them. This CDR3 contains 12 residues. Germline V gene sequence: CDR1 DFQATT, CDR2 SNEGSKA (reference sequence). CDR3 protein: CSATDGTYEQYF. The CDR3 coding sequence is TGCAGTGCAACCGACGGAACCTACGAGCAGTACTTC.

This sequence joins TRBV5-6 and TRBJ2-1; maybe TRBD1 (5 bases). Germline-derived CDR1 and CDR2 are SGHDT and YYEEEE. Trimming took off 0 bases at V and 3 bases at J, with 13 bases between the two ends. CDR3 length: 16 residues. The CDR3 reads CASSLGPETDYNEQFF. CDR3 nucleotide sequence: TGTGCCAGCAGCTTGGGCCCCGAGACAGACTACAATGAGCAGTTCTTC.